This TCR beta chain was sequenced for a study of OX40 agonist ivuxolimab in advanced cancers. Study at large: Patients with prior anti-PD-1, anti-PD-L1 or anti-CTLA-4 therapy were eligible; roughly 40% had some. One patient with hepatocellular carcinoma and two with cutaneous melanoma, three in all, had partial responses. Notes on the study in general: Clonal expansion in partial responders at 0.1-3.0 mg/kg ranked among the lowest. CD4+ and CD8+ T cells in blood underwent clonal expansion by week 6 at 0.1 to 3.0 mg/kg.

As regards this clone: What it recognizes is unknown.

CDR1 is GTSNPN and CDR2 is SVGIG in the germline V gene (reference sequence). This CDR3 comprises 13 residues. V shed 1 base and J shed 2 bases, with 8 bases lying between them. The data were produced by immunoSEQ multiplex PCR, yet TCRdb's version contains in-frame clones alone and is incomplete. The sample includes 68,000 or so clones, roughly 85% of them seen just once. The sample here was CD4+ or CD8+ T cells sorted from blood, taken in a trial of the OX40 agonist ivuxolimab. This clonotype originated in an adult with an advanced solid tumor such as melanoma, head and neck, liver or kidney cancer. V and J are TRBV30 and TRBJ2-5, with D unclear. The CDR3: CAWSAGRQETQYF. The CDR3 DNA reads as TGTGCCTGGAGTGCTGGCCGACAAGAGACCCAGTACTTC.